These 8 T cell receptor beta chains originate from one sample sequenced in a study of T cell repertoires in cytomegalovirus infection. Via MiXCR, TCRdb re-called the reads, giving one row per CDR3 protein. This repertoire shows about 330,000 distinct CDR3 sequences, around 9.5% found once; its top ten account for about 4.5%. The sample taken for sequencing was PBMCs. The receptors were sampled from a human donor in good health (CMV status not recorded). Some clones in this sample may be carry-over from other donors' samples.

V gene TRBV6-6 combines with J gene TRBJ1-2; 9 nucleotides align to TRBD1. The CDR3 contains 16 residues. From germline, CDR1 is MNHNY and CDR2 SVGAGI (reference sequence). With 2 bases clipped from V and 8 bases from J, the junction kept 12 bases outside the gene matches. The CDR3 spells CASSYPTPGQGFGYTF. CDR3 bases: TGTGCCAGCAGTTACCCAACCCCGGGACAGGGCTTCGGCTACACCTTC.

This clonotype was picked up a small number of times. The chain recombines TRBV30 with TRBJ2-2, with 14 bases matching TRBD2. CDR3 size: 17 residues. V dropped 2 bases and J dropped 2; count of bases not matched to a gene: 4. From germline, CDR1 is GTSNPN and CDR2 SVGIG (reference sequence). CDR3 sequence: CAWSTTSGRDNTGELFF. In DNA, the CDR3 is TGTGCCTGGAGTACGACTAGCGGGAGGGATAACACCGGGGAGCTGTTTTTT.

This clonotype appeared many times. The rearrangement uses TRBV7-4 and TRBJ1-1, with a possible D match to TRBD1 (6 bases). The CDR3 length is 17 residues. Germline V gives CDR1 SGHVT, CDR2 SQSDAQ. V was pared by 2 bases and J by 0 bases, with 16 bases between. CDR3 nucleotides: TGTGCCAGCAGCTTACCGGCCAGGGGACGTTTGAACACTGAAGCTTTCTTT. Translation: CASSLPARGRLNTEAFF.

The CDR3 is CAISLSGGAHNEQFF. For the CDR3, the DNA is TGTGCCATCAGCCTCAGCGGAGGGGCACACAATGAGCAGTTCTTC. V usage is TRBV10-3 and J usage is TRBJ2-1, with D possibly being TRBD2 (6 bases). Trimming cost V 6 bases and J 5 bases, with 17 bases left between them. The CDR3 is made up of 15 amino acids. Germline CDR1 reads ENHRY; CDR2 reads SYGVKD.

This chain links TRBV24-1 with TRBJ2-1, with 8 bases fitting TRBD1. CDR1 KGHDR and CDR2 SFDVKD come from the germline V gene. Trimming took 3 bases from V and 6 from J; bases not matched to a gene: 6. The CDR3 covers 15 residues. The CDR3: CATSDPGQGGNEQFF. In nucleotides, the CDR3 is TGTGCCACCAGTGATCCCGGACAGGGAGGCAATGAGCAGTTCTTC.

This clonotype appeared a few times. The chain links TRBV4-1 to TRBJ2-7, with TRBD2 as a possible D gene (6 bases). Trimming stripped 1 base from V and 12 bases from J, with 10 bases between. The CDR3 is 11 residues long. The germline V gene has CDR1 MGHRA and CDR2 YSYEKL. The CDR3 DNA follows: TGCGCCAGCAGCCAAGGGAGGGACCTGTACTTC. As protein: CASSQGRDLYF.

Many counts were recorded for this clonotype. The chain has TRBV7-2 and TRBJ2-5, with TRBD1 as a possible D gene (6 bases). The CDR3 consists of 15 residues. Germline assignment: CDR1 SGHTA and CDR2 FQGNSA. The ends were cut back, 5 bases at V and 10 bases at J, with 23 bases in the middle. The CDR3 region has the DNA TGTGCCAGCAGCCCCCTGCGAGGGGGATCGAGTGGCCAGTACTTC. Its protein is CASSPLRGGSSGQYF.

This clonotype was observed a few times. This rearrangement joins TRBV11-2 to TRBJ1-1; TRBD1 aligns across 8 bases. From germline, CDR1 is SGHAT and CDR2 FQNNGV. J lost 7 bases, V lost 0 bases, and 7 bases had no gene match. This CDR3 spans 15 amino acids. This CDR3 is CASSLEGPGTGEAFF. CDR3 nucleotide sequence: TGTGCCAGCAGCTTAGAGGGGCCCGGGACAGGTGAAGCTTTCTTT.